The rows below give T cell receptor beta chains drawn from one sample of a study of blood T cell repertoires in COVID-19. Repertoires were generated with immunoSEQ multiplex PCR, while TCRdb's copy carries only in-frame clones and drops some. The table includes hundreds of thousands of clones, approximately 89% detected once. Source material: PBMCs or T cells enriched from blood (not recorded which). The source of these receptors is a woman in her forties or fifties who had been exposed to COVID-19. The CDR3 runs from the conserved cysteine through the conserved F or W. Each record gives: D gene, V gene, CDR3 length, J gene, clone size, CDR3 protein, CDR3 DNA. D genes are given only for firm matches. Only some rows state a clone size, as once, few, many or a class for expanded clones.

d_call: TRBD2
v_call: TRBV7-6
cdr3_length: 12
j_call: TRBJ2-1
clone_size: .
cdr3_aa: CASSRTSGEQFF
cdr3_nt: TGTGCCAGCAGCCGGACTAGCGGGGAGCAGTTCTTC

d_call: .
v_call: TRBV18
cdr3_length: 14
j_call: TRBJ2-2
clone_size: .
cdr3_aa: CASSPRPGPGELFF
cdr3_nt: TGTGCCAGCTCACCACGGCCAGGGCCCGGGGAGCTGTTTTTT

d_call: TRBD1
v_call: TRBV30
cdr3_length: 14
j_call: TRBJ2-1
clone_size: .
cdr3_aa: CAWRDRGSYNEQFF
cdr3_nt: TGTGCCTGGAGGGACAGGGGGTCCTACAATGAGCAGTTCTTC

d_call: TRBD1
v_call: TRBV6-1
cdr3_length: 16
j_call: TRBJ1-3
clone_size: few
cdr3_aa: CASSDGQGTTGNTIYF
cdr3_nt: TGTGCCAGCAGTGACGGACAGGGCACGACTGGAAACACCATATATTTT

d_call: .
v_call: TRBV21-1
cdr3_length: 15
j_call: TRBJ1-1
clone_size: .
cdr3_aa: CASRIGIAIRTEAFF
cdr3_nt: TGTGCCAGCAGGATCGGGATAGCAATTCGCACTGAAGCTTTCTTT

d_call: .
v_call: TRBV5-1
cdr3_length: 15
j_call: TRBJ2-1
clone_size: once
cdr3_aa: CASSSRGTPADEQFF
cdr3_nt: TGCGCCAGCAGCAGTAGGGGGACACCCGCCGATGAGCAGTTCTTC

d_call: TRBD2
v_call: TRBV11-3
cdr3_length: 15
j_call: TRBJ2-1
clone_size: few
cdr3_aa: CASRSSGGAYNEQFF
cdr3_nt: TGTGCCAGCAGATCTAGCGGGGGGGCCTACAATGAGCAGTTCTTC

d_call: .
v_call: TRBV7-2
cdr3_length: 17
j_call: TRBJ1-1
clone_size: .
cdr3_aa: CASSRRLKTGVNTEAFF
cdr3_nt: TGTGCCAGCAGTCGCCGCCTCAAAACAGGCGTCAACACTGAAGCTTTCTTT

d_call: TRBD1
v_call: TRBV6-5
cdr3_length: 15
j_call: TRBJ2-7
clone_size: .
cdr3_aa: CASSYSGQGAYEQYF
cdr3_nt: TGTGCCAGCAGTTACTCGGGACAGGGCGCCTACGAGCAGTACTTC

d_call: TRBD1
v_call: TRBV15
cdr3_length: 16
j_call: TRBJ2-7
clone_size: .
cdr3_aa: CATSRGVGQGAHEQYF
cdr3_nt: TGTGCCACCAGCAGAGGTGTTGGACAGGGGGCCCACGAGCAGTACTTC

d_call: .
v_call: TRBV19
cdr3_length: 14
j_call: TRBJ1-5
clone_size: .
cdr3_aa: CASSRAGDLQPQHF
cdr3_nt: TGTGCCAGTAGTAGGGCAGGGGACCTTCAGCCCCAGCATTTT

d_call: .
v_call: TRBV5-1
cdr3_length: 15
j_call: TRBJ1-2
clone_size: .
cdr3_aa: CASSLEGAVLYGYTF
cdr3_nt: TGCGCCAGCAGCCTCGAGGGAGCAGTCCTTTATGGCTACACCTTC

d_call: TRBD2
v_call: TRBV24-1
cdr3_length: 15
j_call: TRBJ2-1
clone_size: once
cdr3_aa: CATSDFRGGYNEQFF
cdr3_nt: TGTGCCACCAGTGATTTCCGGGGGGGCTACAATGAGCAGTTCTTC

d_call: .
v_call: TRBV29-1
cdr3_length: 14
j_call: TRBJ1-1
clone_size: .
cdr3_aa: CSVERGREDTEAFF
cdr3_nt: TGCAGCGTTGAAAGGGGGAGGGAAGACACTGAAGCTTTCTTT

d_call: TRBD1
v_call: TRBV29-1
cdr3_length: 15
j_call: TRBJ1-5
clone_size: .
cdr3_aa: CSASTGTGRNQPQHF
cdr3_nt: TGCAGCGCCTCAACCGGGACAGGGAGGAATCAGCCCCAGCATTTT

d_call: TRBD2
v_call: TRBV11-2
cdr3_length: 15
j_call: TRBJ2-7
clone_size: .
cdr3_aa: CASSLGKAGGGEQYF
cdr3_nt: TGTGCCAGCAGCTTAGGCAAGGCGGGGGGCGGCGAGCAGTACTTC

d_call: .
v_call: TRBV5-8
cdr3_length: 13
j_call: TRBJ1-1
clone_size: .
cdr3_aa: CAGGGGLNTEAFF
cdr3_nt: TGTGCCGGCGGGGGAGGGTTGAACACTGAAGCTTTCTTT

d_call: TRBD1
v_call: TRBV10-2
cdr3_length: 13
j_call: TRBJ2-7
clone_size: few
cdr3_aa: CASSAGGQNEQYF
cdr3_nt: TGCGCCAGCAGTGCAGGGGGCCAGAACGAGCAGTACTTC

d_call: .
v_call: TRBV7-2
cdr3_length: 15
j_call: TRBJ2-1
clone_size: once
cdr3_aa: CASSLSPGVGNEQFF
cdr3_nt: TGTGCCAGCAGCTTATCCCCAGGGGTGGGCAATGAGCAGTTCTTC

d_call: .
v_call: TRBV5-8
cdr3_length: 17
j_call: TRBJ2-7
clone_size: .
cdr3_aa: CASTRESWELTVHEQYF
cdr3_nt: TGTGCCAGCACTAGGGAATCATGGGAGCTAACGGTCCACGAGCAGTACTTC

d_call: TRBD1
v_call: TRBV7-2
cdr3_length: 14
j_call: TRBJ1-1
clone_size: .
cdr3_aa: CASSLNRGGTEAFF
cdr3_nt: TGTGCCAGCAGTTTAAACAGGGGAGGCACTGAAGCTTTCTTT

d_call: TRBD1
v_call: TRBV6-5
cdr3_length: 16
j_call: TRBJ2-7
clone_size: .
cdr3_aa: CASSYSPGQGIFEQYF
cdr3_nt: TGTGCCAGCAGTTACTCTCCGGGACAGGGGATTTTCGAGCAGTACTTC

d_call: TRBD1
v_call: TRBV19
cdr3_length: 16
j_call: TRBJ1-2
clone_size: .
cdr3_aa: CASSIDLRTGGYGYTF
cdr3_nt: TGTGCCAGTAGTATAGACCTAAGGACAGGGGGCTATGGCTACACCTTC

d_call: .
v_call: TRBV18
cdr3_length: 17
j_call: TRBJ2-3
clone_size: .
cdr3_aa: CASSLTLGAGNTDTQYF
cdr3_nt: TGTGCCAGCTCACTAACCTTAGGGGCAGGGAACACAGATACGCAGTATTTT

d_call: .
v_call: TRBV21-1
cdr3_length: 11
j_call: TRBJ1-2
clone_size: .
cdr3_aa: CASSTEGGYTF
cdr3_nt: TGTGCCAGCAGCACGGAGGGTGGCTACACCTTC

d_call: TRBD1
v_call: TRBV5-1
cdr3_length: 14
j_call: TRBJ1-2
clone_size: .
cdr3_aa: CASSWDRGAYGYTF
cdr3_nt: TGCGCCAGCAGCTGGGACAGGGGGGCCTATGGCTACACCTTC

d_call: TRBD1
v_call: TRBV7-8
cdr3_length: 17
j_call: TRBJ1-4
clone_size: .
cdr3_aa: CASSPRRGTGKNEKLFF
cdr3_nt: TGTGCCAGCAGCCCACGACGAGGGACAGGGAAAAATGAAAAACTGTTTTTT

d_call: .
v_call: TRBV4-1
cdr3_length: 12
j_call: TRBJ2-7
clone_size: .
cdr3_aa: CASSKQGFEQYF
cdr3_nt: TGCGCCAGCAGCAAACAGGGTTTCGAGCAGTACTTC

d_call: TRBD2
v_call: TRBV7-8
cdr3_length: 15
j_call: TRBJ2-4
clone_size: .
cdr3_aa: CASSLVGRGGDIQYF
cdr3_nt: TGTGCCAGCAGCTTAGTCGGGCGGGGGGGCGACATTCAGTACTTC

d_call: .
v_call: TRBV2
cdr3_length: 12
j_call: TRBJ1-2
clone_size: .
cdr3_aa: CASDTENYGYTF
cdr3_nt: TGTGCCAGCGACACTGAAAACTATGGCTACACCTTC

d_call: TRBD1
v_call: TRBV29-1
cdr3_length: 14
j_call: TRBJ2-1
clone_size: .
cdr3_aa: CSATGTGAWNEQFF
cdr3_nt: TGCAGCGCTACCGGGACAGGGGCTTGGAATGAGCAGTTCTTC

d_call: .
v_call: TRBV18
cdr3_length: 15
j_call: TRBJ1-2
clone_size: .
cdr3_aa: CASSPRASLSYGYTF
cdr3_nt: TGTGCCAGCTCACCACGGGCCAGCCTCTCCTATGGCTACACCTTC

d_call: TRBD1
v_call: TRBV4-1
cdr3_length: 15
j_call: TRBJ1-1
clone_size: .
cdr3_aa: CASSQNYRGGTEAFF
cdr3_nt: TGCGCCAGCAGCCAAAATTACAGGGGAGGTACTGAAGCTTTCTTT

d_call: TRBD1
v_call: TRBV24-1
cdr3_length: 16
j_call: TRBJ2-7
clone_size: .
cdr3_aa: CATSEGTGGSSYEQYF
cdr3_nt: TGTGCCACCAGTGAGGGGACAGGGGGTAGCTCCTACGAGCAGTACTTC

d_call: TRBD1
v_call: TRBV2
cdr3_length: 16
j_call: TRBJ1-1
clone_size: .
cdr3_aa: CASKGGTGALNTEAFF
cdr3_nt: TGTGCCAGCAAGGGAGGGACAGGGGCCTTGAACACTGAAGCTTTCTTT

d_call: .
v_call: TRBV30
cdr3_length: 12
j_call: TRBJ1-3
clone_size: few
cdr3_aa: CAWDSTGNTIYF
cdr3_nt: TGTGCCTGGGACTCAACGGGGAACACCATATATTTT

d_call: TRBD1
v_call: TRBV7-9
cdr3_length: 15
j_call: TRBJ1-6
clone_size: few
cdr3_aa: CASSLVTGDNSPLHF
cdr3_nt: TGTGCCAGCAGCTTAGTTACAGGGGACAATTCACCCCTCCACTTT

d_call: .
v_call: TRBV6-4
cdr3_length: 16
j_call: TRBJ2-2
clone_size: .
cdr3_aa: CASSAGVQGYTGELFF
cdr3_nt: TGTGCCAGCAGCGCCGGGGTACAGGGTTACACCGGGGAGCTGTTTTTT